Presented here are 10 T cell receptor beta chains from one specimen sequenced in a study of blood T cell repertoires in COVID-19. The assay was immunoSEQ multiplex PCR, and TCRdb's table has in-frame clones only and misses some. The sample records 85,000 to 130,000 clones, roughly 82% being singletons. Sequencing was performed on peripheral blood. Receptor source: a man between 60 and 75 years old with acute or convalescent COVID-19.

The chain joins TRBV29-1 to TRBJ2-6; 11 nucleotides match TRBD1. Trimming cost V 3 bases and J 4 bases; bases outside gene matches: 8. The CDR3 sequence is 17 residues long. Germline V gene lookup returns CDR1 SQVTM and CDR2 ANQGSEA. CDR3 amino acids: CSVDRGTGGSGANVLTF. CDR3 in DNA: TGCAGCGTTGATCGCGGGACAGGGGGTTCGGGGGCCAACGTCCTGACTTTC.

V is TRBV4-1 and J is TRBJ2-1, with 7 bases identical to TRBD2. The V segment lost 7 bases and the J segment 0 bases; nucleotides outside the gene matches: 6. The germline V gene encodes CDR1 MGHRA and CDR2 YSYEKL. The CDR3 has 15 residues. The CDR3 coding sequence is TGCGCCAGCACCCGACTAGCACCCTCCTACAATGAGCAGTTCTTC. Its protein is CASTRLAPSYNEQFF.

The rearrangement links TRBV28 to TRBJ2-5; D is ambiguous. The V and J ends lost 3 bases and 4 bases respectively, with 15 bases between them. Looked up from germline, CDR1 is MDHEN and CDR2 is SYDVKM. The CDR3 has 15 residues. The CDR3, as DNA: TGTGCCAGCAGTTTGTTGGGCCCGAATGGAGAGACCCAGTACTTC. This translates into CASSLLGPNGETQYF.

The V and J genes are TRBV27 and TRBJ2-7; 8 nucleotides agree with TRBD1. The CDR3 spans 13 residues. CDR1 is MNHEY, CDR2 SMNVEV, per germline (reference sequence). V shed 6 bases, J shed 7 bases, and the junction held 8 bases outside the gene matches. The CDR3 DNA reads TGTGCCAGCAGAAGGACAGGGCCATGGGAGCAGTACTTC. As protein: CASRRTGPWEQYF.

The chain has TRBV9 and TRBJ2-3, with D unresolved. V was pared by 4 bases and J by 0 bases, with 15 bases between. Germline values: CDR1 SGDLS, CDR2 YYNGEE. The CDR3 spans 16 residues. In DNA form, the CDR3 reads TGTGCCAGCAGCCCTTGGGTGGGCGCTAGCACAGATACGCAGTATTTT. This encodes CASSPWVGASTDTQYF.

The chain has TRBV6-5 and TRBJ1-4; D not resolved. This CDR3 spans 14 amino acids. V was cut by 6 bases and J by 5 bases, with 13 bases left in between. Germline CDR1 MNHEY, CDR2 SVGAGI. The CDR3 sequence: CASRAGLTNEKLFF. CDR3 nucleotides: TGTGCCAGCAGAGCGGGCCTTACAAATGAAAAACTGTTTTTT.

CDR3 nucleotide sequence: TGTGCCAGCAGTGCAACGGTGGCAGGGCCATACTATGGCTACACCTTC. Amino acids: CASSATVAGPYYGYTF. The rearrangement links TRBV6-1 to TRBJ1-2, with D possibly being TRBD1 (5 bases). CDR3 length equals 16 residues. The germline V gene has CDR1 MNHNS and CDR2 SASEGT. V was cut by 4 bases and J by 3 bases, with 18 bases left in between.

Regarding this clone: The junction differs from germline at one of its ends, possibly a read error. V gene TRBV7-7 combines with J gene TRBJ2-7, with no clear D. This CDR3 has 13 residues. Germline V gives CDR1 SSHAT, CDR2 FNYEAQ (reference sequence). The CDR3 here is CASSFDSSGEQYF. CDR3 DNA: TGTGCTAGCAGCTTCGACTCCTCCGGAGAGCAGTACTTC.

This chain joins TRBV30 and TRBJ1-1; possible D gene TRBD1, 5 bases. Germline V lookup: CDR1 GTSNPN, CDR2 SVGIG (reference sequence). The CDR3 length is 13 residues. V lost 0 bases to trimming and J lost 10 bases, with 15 bases between them. The CDR3 region has the DNA TGTGCCTGGAGTGTACTGTCTGGGGCGTCAGCTTTCTTT. This translates into CAWSVLSGASAFF.

J is TRBJ2-7 and V is TRBV3-1 (or the pseudogene TRBV3-2), with D possibly matching TRBD1 (6 bases). Trimming shortened V by 4 bases and J by 2 bases, and 12 bases separated the two germline ends. Per the germline V gene, CDR1 is LGHDT and CDR2 is YNNKEL (reference sequence). The CDR3 consists of 14 residues. CDR3 sequence: CASSPWDTPYEQYF. DNA for the CDR3: TGTGCCAGCAGCCCTTGGGACACTCCCTACGAGCAGTACTTC.